This T cell receptor beta chain was retrieved from a study of early T cells in non-severe SARS-CoV-2 infection. Germline assignment: CDR1 ENHRY and CDR2 SYGVKD. This CDR3 comprises 12 residues. V trimming: 10 bases; J trimming: 4 bases; junction bases outside the gene matches: 6. This clonotype was counted between two and nine times. MiXCR, run by TCRdb on the 5' RACE reads, gives a single entry per CDR3 protein. The sample has 25,000 to 35,000 distinct CDR3 sequences, 6.6% seen once. This sequence was found in an adult who was a healthcare worker with PCR-confirmed SARS-CoV-2 infection or an uninfected control (not recorded which). The V and J genes are TRBV10-3 and TRBJ2-7, with TRBD1 identical over 8 bases. Source material: whole blood. CDR3: CATGGQVYEQYF. The CDR3 DNA follows: TGTGCCACCGGGGGACAGGTTTACGAGCAGTACTTC.